This TCR beta chain was identified in a study of T cell responses to AZD1222 COVID-19 vaccine. Study-wide results and caveats: Repertoires were sampled only after the peak T cell response. Among those given AZD1222, only 6 or 7 were seropositive at baseline. Distributed over spike, vaccine-associated CD4 TCRs predominated at 160-218 and 743-854. Most donors were white British, females outnumbered males, and clonal diversity was possibly underestimated.

Produced via immunoSEQ multiplex PCR; TCRdb's table is partial and in-frame only. The table shows about 100,000 clones, with around 87% occurring only once. Worth noting for this clone: As yet, its antigen is unknown.

Germline CDR1 SGHTA, CDR2 FQGNSA. The CDR3 is 14 amino acids. V shed 6 bases and J shed 1 base, with 11 bases lying between them. The sample was peripheral blood, taken on day 0 of MenACWY control vaccination. The chain recombines TRBV7-2 with TRBJ2-3; maybe TRBD2 (6 bases). The sequence came from an adult in good health. CDR3 nucleotides: TGTGCCAGCAGTTTTTGGGGGGGCACAGATACGCAGTATTTT. It yields the protein CASSFWGGTDTQYF. Full variable domain (rest looked up from reference TRBV7-2 and TRBJ2-3): GAGVSQSPSNKVTEKGKDVELRCDPISGHTALYWYRQSLGQGLEFLIYFQGNSAPDKSGLPSDRFSAERTGGSVSTLTIQRTQQEDSAVYLCASSFWGGTDTQYFGPGTRLTVL.